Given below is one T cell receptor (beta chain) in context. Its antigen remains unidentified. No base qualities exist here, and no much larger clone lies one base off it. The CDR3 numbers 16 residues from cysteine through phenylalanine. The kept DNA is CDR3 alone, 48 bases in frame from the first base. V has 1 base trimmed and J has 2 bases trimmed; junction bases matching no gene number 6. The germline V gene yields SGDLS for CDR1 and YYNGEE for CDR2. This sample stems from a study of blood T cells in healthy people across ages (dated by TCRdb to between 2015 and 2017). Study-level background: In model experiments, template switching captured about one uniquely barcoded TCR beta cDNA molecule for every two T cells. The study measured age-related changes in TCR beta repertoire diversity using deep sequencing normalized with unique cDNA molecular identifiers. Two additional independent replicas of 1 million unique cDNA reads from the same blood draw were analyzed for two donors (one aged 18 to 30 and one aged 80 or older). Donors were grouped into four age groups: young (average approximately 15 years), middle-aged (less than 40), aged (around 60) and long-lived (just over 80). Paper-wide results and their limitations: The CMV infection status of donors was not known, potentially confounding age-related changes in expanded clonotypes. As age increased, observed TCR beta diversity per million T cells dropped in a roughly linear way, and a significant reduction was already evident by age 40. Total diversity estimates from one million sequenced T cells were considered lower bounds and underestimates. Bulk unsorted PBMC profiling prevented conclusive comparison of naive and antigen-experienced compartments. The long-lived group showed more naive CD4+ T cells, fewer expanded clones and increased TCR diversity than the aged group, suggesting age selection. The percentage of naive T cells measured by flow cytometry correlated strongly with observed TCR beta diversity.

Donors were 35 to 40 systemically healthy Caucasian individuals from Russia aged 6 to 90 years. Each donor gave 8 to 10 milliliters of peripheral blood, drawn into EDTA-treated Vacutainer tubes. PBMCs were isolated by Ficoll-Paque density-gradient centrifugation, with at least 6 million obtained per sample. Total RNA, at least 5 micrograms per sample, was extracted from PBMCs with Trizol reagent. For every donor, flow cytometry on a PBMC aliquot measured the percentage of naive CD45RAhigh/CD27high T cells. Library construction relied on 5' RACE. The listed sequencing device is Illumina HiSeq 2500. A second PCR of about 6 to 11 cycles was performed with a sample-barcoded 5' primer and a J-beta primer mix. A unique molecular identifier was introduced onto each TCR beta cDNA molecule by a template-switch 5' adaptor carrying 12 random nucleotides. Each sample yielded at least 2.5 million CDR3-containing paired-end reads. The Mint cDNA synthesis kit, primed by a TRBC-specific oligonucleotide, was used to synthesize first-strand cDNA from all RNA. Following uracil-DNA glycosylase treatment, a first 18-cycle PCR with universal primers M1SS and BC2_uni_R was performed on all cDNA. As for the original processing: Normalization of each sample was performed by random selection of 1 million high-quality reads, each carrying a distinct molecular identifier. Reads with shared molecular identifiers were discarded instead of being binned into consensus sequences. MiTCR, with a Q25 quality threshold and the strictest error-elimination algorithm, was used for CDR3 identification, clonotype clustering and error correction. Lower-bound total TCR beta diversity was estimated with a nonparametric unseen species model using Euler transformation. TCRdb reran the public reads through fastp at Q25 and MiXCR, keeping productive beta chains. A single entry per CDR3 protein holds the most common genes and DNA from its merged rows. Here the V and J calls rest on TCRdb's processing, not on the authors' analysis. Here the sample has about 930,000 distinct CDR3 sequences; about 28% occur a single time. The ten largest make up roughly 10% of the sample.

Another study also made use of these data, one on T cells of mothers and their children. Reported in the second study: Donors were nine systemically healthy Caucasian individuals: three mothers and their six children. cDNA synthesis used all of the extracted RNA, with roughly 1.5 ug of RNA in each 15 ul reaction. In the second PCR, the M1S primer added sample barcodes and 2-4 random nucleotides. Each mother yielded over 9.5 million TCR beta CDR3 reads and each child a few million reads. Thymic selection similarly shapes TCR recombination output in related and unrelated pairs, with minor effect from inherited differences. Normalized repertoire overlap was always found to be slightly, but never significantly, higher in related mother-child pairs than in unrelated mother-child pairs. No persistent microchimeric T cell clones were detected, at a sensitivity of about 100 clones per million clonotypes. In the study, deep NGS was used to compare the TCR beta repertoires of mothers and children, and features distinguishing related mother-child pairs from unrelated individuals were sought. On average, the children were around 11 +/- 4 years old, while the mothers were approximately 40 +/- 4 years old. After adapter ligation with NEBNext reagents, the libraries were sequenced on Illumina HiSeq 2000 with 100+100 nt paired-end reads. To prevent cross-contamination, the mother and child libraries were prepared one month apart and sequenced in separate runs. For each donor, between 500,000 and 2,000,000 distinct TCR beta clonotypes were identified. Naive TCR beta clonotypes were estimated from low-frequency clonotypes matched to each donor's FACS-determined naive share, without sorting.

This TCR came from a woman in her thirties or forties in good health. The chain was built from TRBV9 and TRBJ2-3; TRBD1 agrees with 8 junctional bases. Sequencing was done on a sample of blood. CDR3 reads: CASSVRQGAFTDTQYF. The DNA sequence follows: TGTGCCAGCAGCGTAAGGCAGGGGGCTTTCACAGATACGCAGTATTTT.